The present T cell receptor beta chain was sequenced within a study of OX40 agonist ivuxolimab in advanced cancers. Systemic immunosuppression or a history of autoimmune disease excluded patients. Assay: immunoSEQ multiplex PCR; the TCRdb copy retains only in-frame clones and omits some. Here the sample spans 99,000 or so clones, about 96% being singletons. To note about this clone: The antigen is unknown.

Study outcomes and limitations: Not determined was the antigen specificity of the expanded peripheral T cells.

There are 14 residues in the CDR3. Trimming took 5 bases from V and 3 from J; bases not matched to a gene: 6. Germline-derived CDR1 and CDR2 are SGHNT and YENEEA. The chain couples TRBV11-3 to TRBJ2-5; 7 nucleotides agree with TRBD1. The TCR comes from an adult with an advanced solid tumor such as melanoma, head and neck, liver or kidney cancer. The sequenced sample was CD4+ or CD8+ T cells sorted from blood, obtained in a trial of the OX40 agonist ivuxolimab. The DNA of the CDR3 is TGTGCCAGCAGCCTCCGGGACAGCGAAGAGACCCAGTACTTC. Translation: CASSLRDSEETQYF.